This T cell receptor (beta chain) was recovered during a study of tumor-infiltrating lymphocytes in oesophageal squamous cell carcinoma. MiXCR was run by TCRdb on the PCR reads, yielding one entry per CDR3 protein. The sample holds some 21,000 distinct CDR3 sequences; roughly 43% are singletons and the top ten take 13%. The V gene's germline CDR1 is MNHNS and CDR2 SASEGT. The CDR3 covers 12 residues. V was shortened by 3 bases and J by 11 bases, with 13 bases between the two germline ends. The V call is TRBV6-1, the J call TRBJ2-5; D is uncertain. The sequenced sample consisted of normal esophageal tissue next to the tumor. The sequence derives from a male donor with esophageal squamous cell carcinoma. DNA for the CDR3: TGTGCCAGCAGTGATACCACAGATACGCAGTACTTC. Its translation: CASSDTTDTQYF.